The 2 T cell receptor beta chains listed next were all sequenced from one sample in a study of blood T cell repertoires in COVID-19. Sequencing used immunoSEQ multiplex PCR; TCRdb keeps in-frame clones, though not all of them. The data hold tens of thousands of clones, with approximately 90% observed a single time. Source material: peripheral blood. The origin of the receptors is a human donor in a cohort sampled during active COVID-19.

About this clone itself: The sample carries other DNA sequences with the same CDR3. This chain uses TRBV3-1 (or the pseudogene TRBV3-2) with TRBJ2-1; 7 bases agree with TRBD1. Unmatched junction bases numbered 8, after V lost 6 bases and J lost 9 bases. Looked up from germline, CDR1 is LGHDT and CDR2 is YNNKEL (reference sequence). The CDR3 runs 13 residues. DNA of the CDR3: TGTGCCAGCAGTCTCATCAGGGGGAGTGAGCAGTTCTTC. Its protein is CASSLIRGSEQFF.

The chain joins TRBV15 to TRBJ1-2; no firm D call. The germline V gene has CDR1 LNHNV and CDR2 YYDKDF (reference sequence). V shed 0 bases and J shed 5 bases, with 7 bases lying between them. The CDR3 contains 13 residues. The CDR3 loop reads CATSRDQWYGYTF. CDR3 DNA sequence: TGTGCCACCAGCAGAGACCAGTGGTATGGCTACACCTTC.